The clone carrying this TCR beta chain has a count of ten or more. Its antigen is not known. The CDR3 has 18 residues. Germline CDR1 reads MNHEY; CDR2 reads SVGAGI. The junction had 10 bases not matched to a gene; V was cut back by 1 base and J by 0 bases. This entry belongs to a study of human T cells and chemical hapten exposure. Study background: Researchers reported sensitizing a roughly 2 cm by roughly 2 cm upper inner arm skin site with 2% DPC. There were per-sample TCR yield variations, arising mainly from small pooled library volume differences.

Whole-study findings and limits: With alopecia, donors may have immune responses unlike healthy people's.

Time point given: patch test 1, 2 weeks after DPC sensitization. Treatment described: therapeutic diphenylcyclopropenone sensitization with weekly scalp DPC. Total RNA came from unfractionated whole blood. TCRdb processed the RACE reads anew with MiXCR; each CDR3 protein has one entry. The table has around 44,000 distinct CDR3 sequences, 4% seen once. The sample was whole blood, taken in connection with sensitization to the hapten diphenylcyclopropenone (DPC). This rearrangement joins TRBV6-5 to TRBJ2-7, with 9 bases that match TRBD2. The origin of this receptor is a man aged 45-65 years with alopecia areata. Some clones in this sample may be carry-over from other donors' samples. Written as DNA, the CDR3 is TGTGCCAGCAGTTACTTGTCGAGCGGGAGGAAAAGCTCCTACGAGCAGTACTTC. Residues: CASSYLSSGRKSSYEQYF.